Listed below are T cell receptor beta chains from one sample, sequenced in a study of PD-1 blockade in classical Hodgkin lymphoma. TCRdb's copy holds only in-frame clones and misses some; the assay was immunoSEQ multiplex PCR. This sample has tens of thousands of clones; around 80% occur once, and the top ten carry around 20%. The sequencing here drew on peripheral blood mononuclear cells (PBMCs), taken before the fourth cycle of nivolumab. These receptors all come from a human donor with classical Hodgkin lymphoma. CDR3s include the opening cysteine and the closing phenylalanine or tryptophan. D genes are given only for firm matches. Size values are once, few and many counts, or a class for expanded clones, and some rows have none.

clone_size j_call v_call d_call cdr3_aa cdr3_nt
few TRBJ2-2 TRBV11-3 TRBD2 CASSVLADLHANTGELFF TGTGCCAGCAGCGTACTAGCGGACTTGCACGCGAACACCGGGGAGCTGTTTTTT
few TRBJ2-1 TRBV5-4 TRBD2 CASSFSLAEYNEQFF TGTGCCAGCAGCTTTTCGCTAGCGGAGTACAATGAGCAGTTCTTC
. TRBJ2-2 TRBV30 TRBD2 CAWSVKGGGAAGELFF TGTGCCTGGAGTGTAAAAGGCGGGGGGGCTGCCGGGGAGCTGTTTTTT
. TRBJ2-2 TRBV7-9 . CASSWLAIAKGELFF TGTGCCAGCAGCTGGCTAGCGATCGCAAAAGGGGAGCTGTTTTTT
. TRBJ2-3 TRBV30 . CAWLRPGLGSTDTQYF TGTGCCTGGTTGAGACCGGGACTGGGAAGCACAGATACGCAGTATTTT
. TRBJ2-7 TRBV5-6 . CASAWTQSYEQYF TGTGCCAGCGCGTGGACCCAATCCTACGAGCAGTACTTC
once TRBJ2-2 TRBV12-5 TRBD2 CASGLGGLVNTGELFF TGTGCTAGTGGTTTGGGGGGACTAGTAAACACCGGGGAGCTGTTTTTT
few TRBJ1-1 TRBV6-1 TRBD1 CASSIQGRTEAFF TGTGCCAGCAGCATACAGGGGAGGACTGAAGCTTTCTTT
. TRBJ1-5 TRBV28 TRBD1 CASSRGKSNQPQHF TGTGCCAGCTCCAGGGGGAAGAGCAATCAGCCCCAGCATTTT
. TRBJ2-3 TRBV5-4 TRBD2 CASSLYVAGATDTQYF TGTGCCAGCAGCTTATATGTAGCGGGGGCAACAGATACGCAGTATTTT
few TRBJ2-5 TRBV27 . CASSFSDPGEGAVETQYF TGTGCCAGCAGTTTTTCGGACCCAGGGGAGGGAGCGGTAGAGACCCAGTACTTC
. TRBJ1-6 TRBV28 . CASSSPGTADNSPLHF TGTGCCAGCAGTTCACCAGGGACGGCGGATAATTCACCCCTCCACTTT
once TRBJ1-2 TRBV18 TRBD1 CASSPPTGDRGYGYTF TGTGCCAGCTCACCACCGACTGGGGACAGAGGCTATGGCTACACCTTC
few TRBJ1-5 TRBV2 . CAIGDRQPQPQHF TGTGCCATCGGCGACAGGCAGCCTCAGCCCCAGCATTTT
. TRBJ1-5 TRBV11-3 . CASSLDGKFNQPQHF TGTGCCAGCAGCTTAGATGGGAAATTCAATCAGCCCCAGCATTTT
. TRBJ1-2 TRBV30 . CAWSVSVTYTF TGTGCCTGGAGTGTATCCGTCACCTACACCTTC
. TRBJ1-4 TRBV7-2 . CASSLGSATNEKLFF TGTGCCAGCAGCTTAGGGTCAGCAACTAATGAAAAACTGTTTTTT
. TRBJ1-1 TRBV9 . CASSVEPGMDTEAFF TGTGCCAGCAGCGTAGAACCAGGGATGGACACTGAAGCTTTCTTT
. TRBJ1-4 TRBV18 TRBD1 CASSNRDSPNEKLFF TGTGCCAGCTCAAACCGGGACAGCCCTAATGAAAAACTGTTTTTT
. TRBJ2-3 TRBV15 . CATSRDRATDTQYF TGTGCCACCAGCAGAGACAGGGCTACAGATACGCAGTATTTT
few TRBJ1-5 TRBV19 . CASSIRSDGYQPQHF TGTGCCAGTAGTATTCGGTCGGACGGTTATCAGCCCCAGCATTTT
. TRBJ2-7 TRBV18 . CASSPSVGEQYF TGTGCCAGCTCACCCTCCGTGGGGGAGCAGTACTTC
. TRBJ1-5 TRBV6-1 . CASSEGENFNQPQHF TGTGCCAGCAGTGAAGGGGAGAACTTCAATCAGCCCCAGCATTTT
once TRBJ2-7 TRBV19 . CASKGVSYEQYF TGTGCCAGTAAAGGGGTGTCCTACGAGCAGTACTTC
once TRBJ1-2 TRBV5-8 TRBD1 CASSRTDRAGGYTF TGTGCCAGCAGCAGAACTGACAGGGCTGGTGGCTACACCTTC
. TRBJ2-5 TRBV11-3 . CASSIEQGYQETQYF TGTGCCAGCAGCATAGAACAGGGTTATCAAGAGACCCAGTACTTC